This T cell receptor beta chain was sequenced during a study of CD8 T cells in ankylosing spondylitis. Study results and limitations: Reports say disease-linked clones showed up significantly more in matched ankylosing spondylitis synovial fluid. A TCR beta motif of about eight highly homologous variants appeared characteristic of ankylosing spondylitis blood. The disease-linked clones had a CD8+ phenotype and low blood frequencies.

TCRdb processed the 5' RACE reads anew with MiXCR; each CDR3 protein has one entry. This table has some 130,000 distinct CDR3 sequences, roughly 7.7% appearing once. Germline V CDR1 and CDR2: SGHTA, FQGNSA. The V end lost 3 bases, the J end lost 0 bases, and 8 bases lay between the germline ends. The CDR3 totals 14 residues. In this sample, this clonotype turned up many times. Its target is unknown. The sample was synovial fluid, either unsorted or a sorted T cell fraction (not recorded which). The chain joins TRBV7-2 to TRBJ1-2; D gene unclear. The TCR sequence derives from a male donor with ankylosing spondylitis. In nucleotides, the CDR3 is TGTGCCAGCAGCTTCATGGGTTCTAACTATGGCTACACCTTC. The encoded protein is CASSFMGSNYGYTF.